This T cell receptor (beta chain) was observed in a study of shared clonotypes between healthy human individuals. Study-level results: The authors expected sequencing depth to affect clonotype sharing among donors. Blood was the only sampled material, and tissue repertoires likely differ.

This CDR3 contains 13 residues. V lost 4 bases to trimming and J lost 3 bases, with 12 bases between them. In germline, CDR1 is GTSNPN, CDR2 SVGIG (reference sequence). Approximately 29,000 T cell genomes, or around 290 ng DNA, went into replicate PCRs of unsorted PBMC. Produced via immunoSEQ multiplex PCR; TCRdb's table is partial and in-frame only. The table lists approximately 510,000 clones, 79% of them singletons. The table lists this clone with a count of one. Its antigen is undetermined. Sample: PBMCs. The chain carries TRBV30 and TRBJ1-2; TRBD1 is a possible D gene (5 bases). This TCR was sampled from a woman between 35 and 50 years old in good health. Some clones in this sample may be carry-over from other donors' samples. This chain's CDR3 is CAWTSLGHYGYTF. CDR3 in DNA: TGTGCCTGGACTTCGTTGGGGCACTATGGCTACACCTTC.